Below, 25 T cell receptor beta chains from the same sample are listed, as sequenced in a study of cytomegalovirus exposure and HLA in healthy donors. A multiplex PCR was run with 60 Vbeta primers and 13 Jbeta primers. Assay used: immunoSEQ multiplex PCR; TCRdb lists only in-frame clones, some missing. The sample comprises 150,000 to 250,000 clones, 65% to 85% of which are singletons, and roughly 0.1% rests with the top ten. Sequencing was performed on PBMCs. The receptors were gathered from a boy younger than 10 in good health and CMV-seronegative.

The V gene is TRBV4-2, the J gene TRBJ1-2; weak D call: TRBD1 (6 bases). This CDR3 region has 13 residues. Germline assignment: CDR1 LGHNA and CDR2 YNFKEQ. Trimming took 4 bases from V and 2 from J, leaving 8 bases between them. CDR3 amino acids: CASSRDTNYGYTF. The CDR3 region has the DNA TGTGCCAGCAGCCGGGACACGAACTATGGCTACACCTTC.

The rearrangement joins TRBV7-2 to TRBJ2-3; TRBD1 matches 7 bases. The length of the CDR3 is 14 residues. From germline, CDR1 is SGHTA and CDR2 FQGNSA. J was trimmed by 2 bases and V by 5 bases; bases with no gene match: 4. CDR3: CASSPDRVTDTQYF. The CDR3 DNA follows: TGTGCCAGCAGCCCAGACAGGGTCACAGATACGCAGTATTTT.

This chain uses TRBV5-4 with TRBJ2-5; no reliable D call. The CDR3 extends over 13 amino acids. V lost 4 bases and J lost 9, with 16 bases in between. Germline assignment: CDR1 SGHNT and CDR2 YYREEE (reference sequence). CDR3 sequence (DNA): TGTGCCAGCAGCGTCGGTTCCGAGAGGCCCCAGTACTTC. It specifies CASSVGSERPQYF.

The CDR3 coding sequence is TGCGCCAGCAGCCAGGCGACCCCCACAGGGTTCTCTGGGGCCAACGTCCTGACTTTC. Protein product: CASSQATPTGFSGANVLTF. The chain recombines TRBV4-3 with TRBJ2-6; D might be TRBD1 (6 bases). CDR3 length equals 19 residues. In germline, CDR1 is LGHNA, CDR2 YSLEER. V dropped 3 bases and J dropped 0 bases, with 18 bases sitting between them.

The chain uses TRBV14 and TRBJ1-2, with D possibly TRBD1 on 6 matching bases. Per the germline V gene, CDR1 is SGHDN and CDR2 is FVKESK. This CDR3 spans 14 amino acids. Trimming cost V 3 bases and J 2 bases, with 10 bases left between them. For the CDR3, the DNA is TGTGCCAGCAGCCACGGCACAGGGAACTATGGCTACACCTTC. The encoded protein is CASSHGTGNYGYTF. Combining the CDR3 with reference TRBV14 and TRBJ1-2 gives the whole variable domain EAGVTQFPSHSVIEKGQTVTLRCDPISGHDNLYWYRRVMGKEIKFLLHFVKESKQDESGMPNNRFLAERTGGTYSTLKVQPAELEDSGVYFCASSHGTGNYGYTFGSGTRLTVV.

A few counts support this clone. The V gene is TRBV25-1, the J gene TRBJ1-6; D gene unclear. The germline V gene has CDR1 MGHDK and CDR2 SYGVNS. This CDR3 spans 13 amino acids. Deletions cut 1 base from V and 9 bases from J, with 7 bases between. The CDR3 nucleotides are TGTGCCAGCAGTGAATTTGAGGGTTCACCCCTCCACTTT. It encodes CASSEFEGSPLHF.

Only a few counts were recorded for this clone. The identical CDR3 is also encoded by other nucleotide sequences in the sample. The V and J genes are TRBV18 and TRBJ2-7; maybe TRBD2 (6 bases). This CDR3 is 13 amino acids long. The V gene's germline CDR1 is KGHSH and CDR2 LQKENI. The germline V and J ends were trimmed by 3 bases and 5 bases, with 11 bases remaining between them. CDR3 sequence: CASSPPGGDEQYF. The CDR3 nucleotides read TGTGCCAGCTCACCGCCAGGAGGGGACGAGCAGTACTTC.

The chain employs TRBV10-3 and TRBJ1-1, with D hard to call. With 2 bases removed from V and 5 bases from J, the gap between germline ends came to 18 bases. There are 16 residues in the CDR3. Germline lookup yields CDR1 ENHRY and CDR2 SYGVKD. In DNA form, the CDR3 reads TGTGCCATCAGTGAGGATGCAACGCCAGCGGGGACTGAAGCTTTCTTT. The encoded protein is CAISEDATPAGTEAFF.

The sample holds one count of this clone. V and J are TRBV30 and TRBJ1-1; D is unclear. The V gene's germline CDR1 is GTSNPN and CDR2 SVGIG (reference sequence). The CDR3 has 12 amino acids. V was cut by 4 bases and J by 3 bases, with 9 bases left in between. The CDR3 spells CAWIPLYTEAFF. The CDR3 nucleotides are TGTGCCTGGATCCCTCTCTACACTGAAGCTTTCTTT.

J is TRBJ2-1 and V is TRBV12-5; 7 bases are a match to TRBD1. This CDR3 comprises 13 residues. Germline V gene lookup returns CDR1 LGHNT and CDR2 FRNRAP. Losses at the gene ends were 6 bases for V and 4 bases for J; bases not matched to a gene: 3. The CDR3 sequence: CASGGTDYNEQFF. The CDR3 nucleotides are TGTGCTAGTGGGGGGACAGATTACAATGAGCAGTTCTTC.

The chain combines TRBV9 with TRBJ1-2; D is unresolved. V lost 4 bases to trimming and J lost 0 bases, with 10 bases between them. The CDR3 length is 14 residues. Germline V gene lookup returns CDR1 SGDLS and CDR2 YYNGEE. This CDR3 reads CASSPRLANYGYTF. In nucleotides, the CDR3 is TGTGCCAGCAGCCCTCGGTTAGCTAACTATGGCTACACCTTC.

The chain couples TRBV4-1 to TRBJ1-3; the D is unclear. Germline CDR1 is MGHRA and CDR2 is YSYEKL. The length of the CDR3 is 13 residues. The V end lost 4 bases, the J end lost 1 base, and 5 bases lay between the germline ends. The CDR3 reads CASSLRSGNTIYF. CDR3 in DNA: TGCGCCAGCAGCCTGAGGTCTGGAAACACCATATATTTT.

This clone was observed a handful of times. The V gene is TRBV18, the J gene TRBJ1-2, with a weak D call TRBD1 (5 bases). CDR1 is KGHSH and CDR2 is LQKENI in the germline V gene. CDR3 length: 16 residues. Trimming shortened V by 0 bases and J by 4 bases, and 15 bases separated the two germline ends. CDR3 residues: CASSPPFSRASYGYTF. CDR3 in DNA: TGTGCCAGCTCACCACCGTTTAGCAGGGCGAGCTATGGCTACACCTTC.

The gene calls are TRBV9 and TRBJ1-1; no clear D. Trimming removed 3 bases from V and 1 base from J, with 10 bases in between. The CDR3 runs 14 residues. Looked up from germline, CDR1 is SGDLS and CDR2 is YYNGEE. In DNA, the CDR3 is TGTGCCAGCAGCGCCCCCGGGAAGAACACTGAAGCTTTCTTT. Translating gives CASSAPGKNTEAFF. Based on the CDR3 plus reference TRBV9 and TRBJ1-1, the full variable domain is DSGVTQTPKHLITATGQRVTLRCSPRSGDLSVYWYQQSLDQGLQFLIQYYNGEERAKGNILERFSAQQFPDLHSELNLSSLELGDSALYFCASSAPGKNTEAFFGQGTRLTVV.

V is TRBV27 and J is TRBJ2-3; D uncertain. Germline values: CDR1 MNHEY, CDR2 SMNVEV (reference sequence). The CDR3 totals 13 residues. Trimming pared 4 bases from V and 2 bases from J, leaving 7 bases between. The CDR3 spells CASSSQFTDTQYF. The CDR3 DNA reads TGTGCCAGCAGTTCCCAATTCACAGATACGCAGTATTTT.

The gene calls are TRBV6-5 and TRBJ1-2; D remains ambiguous. The V gene's germline CDR1 is MNHEY and CDR2 SVGAGI. V lost 6 bases to trimming and J lost 1 base, with 9 bases between them. This CDR3 has 13 residues. The CDR3 is CASRISDNYGYTF. CDR3 coding DNA: TGTGCCAGCAGAATATCAGATAACTATGGCTACACCTTC.

This chain connects TRBV7-9 to TRBJ2-1; the D is unclear. Germline V CDR1 and CDR2: SEHNR, FQNEAQ (reference sequence). The CDR3 runs 15 residues. Trimming removed 1 base at V and 2 bases at J, with 9 bases between. The CDR3 DNA follows: TGTGCCAGCAGCTTAGATAGCAGCCCCTACAATGAGCAGTTCTTC. It translates to CASSLDSSPYNEQFF.

The gene calls are TRBV27 and TRBJ2-1; the match to TRBD2 covers 11 bases. The CDR3 is 22 amino acids. V lost 0 bases to trimming and J lost 3 bases; unmatched junction nucleotides: 19. Germline V lookup: CDR1 MNHEY, CDR2 SMNVEV (reference sequence). In DNA form, the CDR3 reads TGTGCCAGCAGTTTATCTTCCTCCCTAGCGGGGGGCCACCGTTTCCTCTACAATGAGCAGTTCTTC. Translation gives CASSLSSSLAGGHRFLYNEQFF.

J is TRBJ2-7 and V is TRBV25-1; the D gene is possibly TRBD2 (6 bases). Germline V gene sequence: CDR1 MGHDK, CDR2 SYGVNS. V was clipped by 2 bases and J by 3 bases, with 17 bases between them. The CDR3 loop spans 16 amino acids. The CDR3 DNA sequence: TGTGCCAGCAGTGAACAAAGGGAGGACACCTTCTACGAGCAGTACTTC. Its protein product is CASSEQREDTFYEQYF.

This chain connects TRBV29-1 to TRBJ1-1; no definite D call. The V end lost 3 bases, the J end lost 4 bases, and 15 bases lay between the germline ends. There are 14 residues in the CDR3. The germline V gene encodes CDR1 SQVTM and CDR2 ANQGSEA. Here the CDR3 reads CSVESRVGSTEAFF. The CDR3 coding sequence is TGCAGCGTTGAGAGTAGGGTTGGGAGCACTGAAGCTTTCTTT.

The V call is TRBV13, the J call TRBJ2-3; 10 positions agree with TRBD1. In germline, CDR1 is PRHDT, CDR2 FYEKMQ (reference sequence). The V and J ends lost 1 base and 4 bases, in that order; junction bases with no gene match: 5. The CDR3 totals 16 residues. In DNA, the CDR3 is TGTGCCAGCAGCTTAGCAGCTGACAGGGGGCCAGATACGCAGTATTTT. Amino acid sequence: CASSLAADRGPDTQYF.

This chain links TRBV5-1 with TRBJ2-6, with no clear D. Trimming took 3 bases from V and 1 from J, leaving 8 bases between them. This CDR3 is 15 amino acids long. Looked up from germline, CDR1 is SGHRS and CDR2 is YFSETQ. CDR3 region: CASSSPLSGANVLTF. The CDR3 DNA is TGCGCCAGCAGCTCCCCCCTTTCTGGGGCCAACGTCCTGACTTTC.

This chain connects TRBV4-3 to TRBJ1-4; no firm D call. From germline, CDR1 is LGHNA and CDR2 YSLEER. The CDR3 consists of 14 residues. The germline V and J ends were trimmed by 9 bases and 7 bases, with 18 bases remaining between them. The CDR3 DNA sequence: TGCGCCAGTGGCGACCGGGGTTGGGGTGAAAAACTGTTTTTT. Translated: CASGDRGWGEKLFF.

The chain has TRBV30 and TRBJ1-6; 12 bases are shared with TRBD1. Unmatched junction bases numbered 5, after V lost 7 bases and J lost 1 base. The CDR3 runs 16 residues. The germline V gene has CDR1 GTSNPN and CDR2 SVGIG (reference sequence). DNA for the CDR3: TGTGCCTCCCGGGACAGGGGGCTATCCTATAATTCACCCCTCCACTTT. Protein product: CASRDRGLSYNSPLHF.

The chain employs TRBV27 and TRBJ1-5, with a tentative D call TRBD1 (5 bases). The length of the CDR3 is 15 residues. From germline, CDR1 is MNHEY and CDR2 SMNVEV (reference sequence). V was clipped by 3 bases and J by 4 bases, with 13 bases between them. Written as DNA, the CDR3 is TGTGCCAGCAGTTTTGGGGCCCAACGGAATCAGCCCCAGCATTTT. Residues: CASSFGAQRNQPQHF.